The T cell receptor (beta chain) under discussion was sequenced for a study of early stage breast cancer tumors. CDR3 size: 14 residues. The J segment lost 4 bases and the V segment lost 4 bases, leaving 6 bases of the junction unmatched. CDR1 MNHEY and CDR2 SMNVEV come from the germline V gene (reference sequence). Profiling relied on immunoSEQ multiplex PCR, and the TCRdb table lists in-frame clones only, not all of them. The repertoire holds approximately 10,000 clones, 60% to 65% seen once, with about 11% in the top ten. The rearrangement joins TRBV27 to TRBJ2-7, with 8 nucleotides matching TRBD2. The sample comprised breast tumor tissue. The TCR was taken from a person aged 60 to 70 with breast cancer. This chain's CDR3 is CASSYGRAAYEQYF. As DNA, the CDR3 is TGTGCCAGCAGTTACGGGAGGGCCGCGTACGAGCAGTACTTC.